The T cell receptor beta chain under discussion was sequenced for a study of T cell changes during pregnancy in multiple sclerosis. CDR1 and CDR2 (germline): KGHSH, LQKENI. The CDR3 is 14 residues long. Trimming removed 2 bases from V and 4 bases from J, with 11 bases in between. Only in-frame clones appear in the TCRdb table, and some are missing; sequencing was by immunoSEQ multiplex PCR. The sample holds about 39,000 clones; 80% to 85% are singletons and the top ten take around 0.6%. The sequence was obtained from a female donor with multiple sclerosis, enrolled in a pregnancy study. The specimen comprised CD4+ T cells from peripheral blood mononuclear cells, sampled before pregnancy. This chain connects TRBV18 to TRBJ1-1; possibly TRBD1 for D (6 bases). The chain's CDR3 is CASSPGGLGTEAFF. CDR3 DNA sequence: TGTGCCAGCTCACCAGGGGGCTTGGGCACTGAAGCTTTCTTT.